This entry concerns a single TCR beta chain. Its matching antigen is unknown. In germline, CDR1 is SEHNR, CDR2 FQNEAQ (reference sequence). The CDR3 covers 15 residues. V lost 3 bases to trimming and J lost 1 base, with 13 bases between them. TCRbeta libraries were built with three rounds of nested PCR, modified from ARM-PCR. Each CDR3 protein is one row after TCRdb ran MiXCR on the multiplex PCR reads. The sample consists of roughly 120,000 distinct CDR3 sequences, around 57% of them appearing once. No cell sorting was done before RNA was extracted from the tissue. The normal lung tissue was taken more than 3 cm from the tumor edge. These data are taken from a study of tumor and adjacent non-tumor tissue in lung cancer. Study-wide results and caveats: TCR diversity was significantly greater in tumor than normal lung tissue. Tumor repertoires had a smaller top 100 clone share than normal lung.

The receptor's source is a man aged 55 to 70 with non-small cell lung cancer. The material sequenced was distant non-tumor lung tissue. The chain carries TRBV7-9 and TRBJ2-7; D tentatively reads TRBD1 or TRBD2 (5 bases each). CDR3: CASSFFQGVSYEQYF. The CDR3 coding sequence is TGTGCCAGCAGCTTTTTTCAGGGAGTTTCCTACGAGCAGTACTTC.